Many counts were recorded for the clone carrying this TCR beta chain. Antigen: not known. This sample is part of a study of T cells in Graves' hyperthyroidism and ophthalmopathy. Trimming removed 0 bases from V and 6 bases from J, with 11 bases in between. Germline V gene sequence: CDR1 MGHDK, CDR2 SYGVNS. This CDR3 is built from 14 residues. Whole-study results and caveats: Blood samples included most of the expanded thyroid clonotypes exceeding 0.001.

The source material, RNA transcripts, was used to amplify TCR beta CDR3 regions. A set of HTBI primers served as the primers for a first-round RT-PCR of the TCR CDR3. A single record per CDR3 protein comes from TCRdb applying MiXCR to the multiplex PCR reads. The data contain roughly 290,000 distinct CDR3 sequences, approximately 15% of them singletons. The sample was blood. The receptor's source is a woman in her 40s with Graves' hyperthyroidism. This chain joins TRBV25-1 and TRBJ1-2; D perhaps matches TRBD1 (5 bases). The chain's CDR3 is CASSEYRGVNGYTF. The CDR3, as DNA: TGTGCCAGCAGTGAATATAGAGGGGTTAATGGCTACACCTTC.